This record covers a single T cell receptor beta chain. The antigen is not known. This sample is drawn from a study of T cell responses to AZD1222 COVID-19 vaccine. Study observations and caveats: The breadth and depth of Spike-specific TCRs increased once two AZD1222 doses had been given.

Here immunoSEQ multiplex PCR was the method, and the copy in TCRdb shows in-frame clones only, minus some. The sample comprises some 280,000 clones, about 94% of which are singletons, and 0.5% to 0.65% rests with the top ten. The length of the CDR3 is 14 residues. In germline, CDR1 is KGHDR, CDR2 SFDVKD. V lost 4 bases and J 2 bases, leaving 10 bases between the germline ends. This TCR was recovered from an adult who received the AZD1222 COVID-19 vaccine. The V gene is TRBV24-1, the J gene TRBJ1-2; D remains ambiguous. The sample in question was peripheral blood, obtained 28 days after the second AZD1222 dose. CDR3 nucleotide sequence: TGTGCCACCAGTGACCACAGAGCGAACTATGGCTACACCTTC. Protein: CATSDHRANYGYTF.